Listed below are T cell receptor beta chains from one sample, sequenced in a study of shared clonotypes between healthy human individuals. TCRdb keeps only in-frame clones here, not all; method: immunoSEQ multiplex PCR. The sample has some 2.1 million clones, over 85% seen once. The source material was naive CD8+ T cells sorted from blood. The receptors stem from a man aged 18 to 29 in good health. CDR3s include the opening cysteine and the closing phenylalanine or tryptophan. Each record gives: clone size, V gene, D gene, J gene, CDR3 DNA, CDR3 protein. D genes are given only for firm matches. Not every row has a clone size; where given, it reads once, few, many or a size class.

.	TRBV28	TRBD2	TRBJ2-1	TGTGCCAGCAGAGCCCCTAGCGGGAGGGCCTTAAATGAGCAGTTCTTC	CASRAPSGRALNEQFF
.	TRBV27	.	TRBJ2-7	TGTGCCAGCACCTCGGGACCCTGGCACGAGCAGTACTTC	CASTSGPWHEQYF
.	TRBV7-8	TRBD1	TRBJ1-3	TGTGCCAGCAGCACCCGACAGGGGGTAACTGGAAACACCATATATTTT	CASSTRQGVTGNTIYF
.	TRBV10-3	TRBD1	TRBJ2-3	TGTGCCATCAGTGTTGGGACAGGTCTGGCGGATACGCAGTATTTT	CAISVGTGLADTQYF
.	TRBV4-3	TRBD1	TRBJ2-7	TGCGCCAGCAGCCAAGATAGGACAGGGTCATACGAGCAGTACTTC	CASSQDRTGSYEQYF
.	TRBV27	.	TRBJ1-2	TGTGCCAGCAGTTTGTCAGGGCCCACGGGCTACACCTTC	CASSLSGPTGYTF
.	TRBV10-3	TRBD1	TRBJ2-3	TGTGCCATCCAAGGGGGCAGCACAGATACGCAGTATTTT	CAIQGGSTDTQYF
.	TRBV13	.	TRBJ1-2	TGTGCCAGCAGCACTCGGGACGGACGAAACTATGGCTACACCTTC	CASSTRDGRNYGYTF
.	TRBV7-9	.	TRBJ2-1	TGTGCCAGCAGCGCGCCAGGGGCTCACTCCTACAATGAGCAGTTCTTC	CASSAPGAHSYNEQFF
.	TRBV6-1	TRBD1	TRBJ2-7	TGTGCCAGCAGTGACGACCCTGGGACAGGTACCGAGCAGTACTTC	CASSDDPGTGTEQYF
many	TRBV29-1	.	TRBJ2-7	TGCAGCGTTGCAACGGTGTCCTACGAGCAGTACTTC	CSVATVSYEQYF